The T cell receptor beta chain described here comes from a study of cytomegalovirus exposure and HLA in healthy donors. Broader study findings: A classifier reportedly called cytomegalovirus status with high sensitivity and specificity.

Notes on this clone: Its target is not known.

Sequenced by immunoSEQ multiplex PCR; TCRdb stores in-frame clones only, minus some. The repertoire holds some 110,000 clones, with about 94% as singletons. Specimen: PBMCs. The receptor was derived from a woman in her late teens or twenties in good health and CMV-seronegative.

The CDR3 DNA sequence: TGTGCCAGCAGCTCCCGACCTCCTAGACTAGCGGGAATGGGCGATACGCAGTATTTT. It encodes CASSSRPPRLAGMGDTQYF. The rearrangement links TRBV5-4 to TRBJ2-3; TRBD2 matches at 11 bases. Germline assignment: CDR1 SGHNT and CDR2 YYREEE (reference sequence). After removal of 3 bases from V and 6 bases from J, the junction contained 18 bases not matched to a gene. The CDR3 totals 19 residues.